This T cell receptor beta chain comes out of a study of Ad26.COV2.S vaccination and SARS-CoV-2 variants. Looking at the study overall: The study gave Ad26.COV2.S intramuscularly, once or twice 56 days apart.

Treatment indicated: about 20 received Ad26.COV2.S at low or high dose, single or two shots; 5 received placebo; per-sample allocation not given. The samples were gathered on day 63 after the first injection of vaccine or placebo. Worth noting for this clone: The target antigen is unknown.

This CDR3 is 13 amino acids long. V dropped 1 base and J dropped 5 bases, with 7 bases sitting between them. In germline, CDR1 is SGHRS, CDR2 YFSETQ. General study results and limits: Vaccine recipients had higher spike-specific TCR breadth than placebo recipients. Whether participants received vaccine or placebo, their non-spike TCR breadth was similar.

Assay: immunoSEQ multiplex PCR; the TCRdb copy retains only in-frame clones and omits some. The data hold around 500,000 clones, with about nine tenths observed a single time. This chain joins TRBV5-1 and TRBJ1-5; D may be TRBD1 (5 bases). The clonotype was recovered from a person between 18 and 59 years old who received the Ad26.COV2.S COVID-19 vaccine or a placebo. Here the sequenced sample was peripheral blood, taken in a trial of Ad26.COV2.S vaccine versus placebo. Here the CDR3 DNA reads TGCGCCAGCAGCTTGTTAGGGGATCAGCCCCAGCATTTT. Translation gives CASSLLGDQPQHF.